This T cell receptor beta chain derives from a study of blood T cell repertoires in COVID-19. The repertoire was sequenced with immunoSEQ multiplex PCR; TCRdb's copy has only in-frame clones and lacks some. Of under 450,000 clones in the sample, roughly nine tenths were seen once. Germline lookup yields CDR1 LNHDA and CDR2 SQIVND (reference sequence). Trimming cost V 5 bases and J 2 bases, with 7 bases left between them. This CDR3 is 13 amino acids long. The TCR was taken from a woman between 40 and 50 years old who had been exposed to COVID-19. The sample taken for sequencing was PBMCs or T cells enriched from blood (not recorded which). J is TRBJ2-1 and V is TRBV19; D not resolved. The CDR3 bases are TGTGCCAGTAGTCTCCCCCCCTACAATGAGCAGTTCTTC. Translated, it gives CASSLPPYNEQFF.